The source of this T cell receptor (beta chain) is a study of blood T cell repertoires in COVID-19. This CDR3 has 14 amino acids. CDR1 is SGHDT and CDR2 is YYEEEE in the germline V gene. V was clipped by 2 bases and J by 6 bases; unmatched bases: 2. Per the original methods: Reference gene primers were amplified, and this amplification served to estimate nucleated cell counts. Assay used: immunoSEQ multiplex PCR; TCRdb lists only in-frame clones, some missing. D and trimming come from the DNA, and the V and J calls and clone size come from that table. The repertoire holds around 270,000 clones, with more than 85% as singletons.

The sequence derives from a woman aged 60-75 years with COVID-19, enrolled during active disease. Sequencing was performed on peripheral blood. The chain recombines TRBV5-6 with TRBJ1-4; 9 positions agree with TRBD1. The DNA of the CDR3 is TGTGCCAGCAGCTTTTACAGGGGGCATGAAAAACTGTTTTTT. Residues: CASSFYRGHEKLFF.